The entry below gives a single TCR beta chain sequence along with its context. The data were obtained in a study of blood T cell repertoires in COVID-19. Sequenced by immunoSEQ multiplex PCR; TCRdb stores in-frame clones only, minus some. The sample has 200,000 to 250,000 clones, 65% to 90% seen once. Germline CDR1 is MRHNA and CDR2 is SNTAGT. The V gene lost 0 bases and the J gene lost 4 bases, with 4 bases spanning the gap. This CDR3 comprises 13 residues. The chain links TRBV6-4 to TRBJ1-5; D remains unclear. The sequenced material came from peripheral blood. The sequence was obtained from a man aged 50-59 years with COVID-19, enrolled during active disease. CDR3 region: CASSDSLNQPQHF. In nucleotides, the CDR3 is TGTGCCAGCAGTGACTCCCTGAATCAGCCCCAGCATTTT.